This TCR beta chain was documented in a study of Graves' ophthalmopathy and Graves' hyperthyroidism. The CDR3 contains 17 residues. Looked up from germline, CDR1 is SGDLS and CDR2 is YYNGEE. Transcripts of RNA were the source for amplifying TCR beta CDR3 regions. HTBI-primed first-round RT-PCR preceded second-round multiplex PCR. TCRdb re-analysed the multiplex PCR reads in MiXCR, keeping a single row per CDR3 protein. Among over 650,000 distinct CDR3 sequences, about two fifths were seen once, and the ten largest hold more than 2.5%. Orbital computed tomography and thyroid ultrasound, along with TRAb, serum thyroxine and clinical symptoms, underpinned diagnosis.

This chain connects TRBV9 to TRBJ2-7; TRBD2 might be the D (6 bases). The J call may be wrong; the DNA end is better matched by TRBJ2-1. This TCR was sampled from an adult man with Graves' ophthalmopathy. The sample taken for sequencing was peripheral blood. The CDR3 loop is CASSVVSRGNSYNEQFF. CDR3 DNA sequence: TGTGCCAGCAGCGTAGTCTCACGGGGGAACTCCTACAATGAGCAGTTCTTC.